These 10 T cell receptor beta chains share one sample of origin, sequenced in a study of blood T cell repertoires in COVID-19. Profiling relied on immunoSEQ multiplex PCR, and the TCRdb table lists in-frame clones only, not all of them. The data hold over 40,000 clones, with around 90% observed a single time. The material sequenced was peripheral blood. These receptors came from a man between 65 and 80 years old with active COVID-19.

Written as DNA, the CDR3 is TGCAGCGTCCTACAGGGTGGGAACACTGAAGCTTTCTTT. It is translated as CSVLQGGNTEAFF. The rearrangement links TRBV29-1 to TRBJ1-1; D may be TRBD1 (6 bases). Germline CDR1 is SQVTM and CDR2 is ANQGSEA. Trimming pared 6 bases from V and 1 base from J, leaving 12 bases between. This CDR3 spans 13 amino acids.

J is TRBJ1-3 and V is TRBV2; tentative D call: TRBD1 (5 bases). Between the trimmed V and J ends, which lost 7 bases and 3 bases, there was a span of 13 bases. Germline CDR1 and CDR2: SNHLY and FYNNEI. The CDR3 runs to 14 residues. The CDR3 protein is CASTYEDNGNTIYF. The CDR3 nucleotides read TGTGCCAGCACCTACGAGGACAATGGAAACACCATATATTTT.

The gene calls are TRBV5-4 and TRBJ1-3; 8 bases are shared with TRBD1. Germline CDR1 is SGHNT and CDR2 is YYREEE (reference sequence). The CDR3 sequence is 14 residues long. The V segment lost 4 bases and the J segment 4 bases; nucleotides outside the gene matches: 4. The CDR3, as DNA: TGTGCCAGCAGCGGACAGGGTCGAGGAAACACCATATATTTT. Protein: CASSGQGRGNTIYF.

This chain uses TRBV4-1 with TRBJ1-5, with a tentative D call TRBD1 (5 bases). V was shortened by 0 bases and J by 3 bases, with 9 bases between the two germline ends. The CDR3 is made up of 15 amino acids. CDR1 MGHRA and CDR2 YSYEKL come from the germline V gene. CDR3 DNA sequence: TGCGCCAGCAGCCAAGACAGGGTGGACAATCAGCCCCAGCATTTT. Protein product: CASSQDRVDNQPQHF.

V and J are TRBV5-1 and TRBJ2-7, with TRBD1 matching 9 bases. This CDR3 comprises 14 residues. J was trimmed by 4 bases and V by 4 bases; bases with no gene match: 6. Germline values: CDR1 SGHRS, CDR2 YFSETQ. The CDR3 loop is CASSDRTGVYEQYF. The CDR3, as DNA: TGCGCCAGCAGCGATCGGACAGGGGTTTACGAGCAGTACTTC.

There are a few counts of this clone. The chain's CDR3 is CASSQDLGSPLHF. CDR3 in DNA: TGCGCCAGCAGCCAAGATCTCGGTTCACCCCTCCACTTT. V is TRBV4-1 and J is TRBJ1-6, with D uncertain. CDR3 length: 13 residues. Trimming took 0 bases from V and 9 from J, leaving 6 bases between them. Germline CDR1 reads MGHRA; CDR2 reads YSYEKL.

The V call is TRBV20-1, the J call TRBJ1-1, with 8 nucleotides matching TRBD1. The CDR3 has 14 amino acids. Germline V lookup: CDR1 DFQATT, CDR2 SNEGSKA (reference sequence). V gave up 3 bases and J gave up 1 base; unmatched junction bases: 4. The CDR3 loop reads CSASATGGNTEAFF. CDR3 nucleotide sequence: TGCAGTGCTAGTGCTACAGGGGGGAACACTGAAGCTTTCTTT.

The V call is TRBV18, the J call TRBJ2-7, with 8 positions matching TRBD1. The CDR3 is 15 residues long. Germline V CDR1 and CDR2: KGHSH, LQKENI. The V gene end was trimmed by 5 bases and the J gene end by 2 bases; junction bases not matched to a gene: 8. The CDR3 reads CASSSGQGVAYEQYF. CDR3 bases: TGTGCCAGCTCATCCGGACAGGGAGTTGCCTACGAGCAGTACTTC.

The CDR3 spells CSVGTTGRETQYF. Written as DNA, the CDR3 is TGCAGCGTTGGGACAACAGGGCGAGAGACCCAGTACTTC. This rearrangement joins TRBV29-1 to TRBJ2-5; possible D gene TRBD1, 6 bases. This CDR3 spans 13 amino acids. V was pared by 4 bases and J by 4 bases, with 13 bases between. Germline V lookup: CDR1 SQVTM, CDR2 ANQGSEA.

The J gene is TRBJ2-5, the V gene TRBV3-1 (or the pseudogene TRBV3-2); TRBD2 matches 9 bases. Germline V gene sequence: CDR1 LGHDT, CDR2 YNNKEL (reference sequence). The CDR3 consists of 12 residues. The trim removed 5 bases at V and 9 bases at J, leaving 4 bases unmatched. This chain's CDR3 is CASSSAGGPQYF. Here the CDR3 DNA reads TGTGCCAGCAGCTCAGCGGGGGGCCCCCAGTACTTC.